The 27 T cell receptor beta chains given below trace back to one sample, sequenced in a study of OX40 agonist ivuxolimab in advanced cancers. Libraries were prepared by immunoSEQ multiplex PCR; TCRdb keeps only in-frame clonotypes and omits some of them. Among around 72,000 clones listed, roughly 80% were seen once. The sequencing here drew on CD4+ or CD8+ T cells sorted from blood, taken in a trial of the OX40 agonist ivuxolimab. Every receptor here comes from an adult with an advanced solid tumor such as melanoma, head and neck, liver or kidney cancer.

This rearrangement joins TRBV7-3 to TRBJ2-5; tentatively, D is TRBD1 (6 bases). V was clipped by 3 bases and J by 3 bases, with 11 bases between them. The CDR3 contains 14 residues. Germline CDR1 SGHTA, CDR2 FQGTGA. The CDR3 region is CASSLTGREETQYF. The CDR3 DNA reads TGTGCCAGCAGCTTGACAGGCAGAGAAGAGACCCAGTACTTC.

This chain uses TRBV18 with TRBJ1-4; D perhaps matches TRBD1 (6 bases). The germline V gene encodes CDR1 KGHSH and CDR2 LQKENI. The CDR3 runs to 17 residues. Deletions cut 6 bases from V and 0 bases from J, with 17 bases between. CDR3 protein: CASSQQRGGATNEKLFF. CDR3 nucleotide sequence: TGTGCCAGCTCCCAACAAAGGGGGGGCGCAACTAATGAAAAACTGTTTTTT. The whole variable domain, filled in from reference TRBV18 and TRBJ1-4, reads NAGVMQNPRHLVRRRGQEARLRCSPMKGHSHVYWYRQLPEEGLKFMVYLQKENIIDESGMPKERFSAEFPKEGPSILRIQQVVRGDSAAYFCASSQQRGGATNEKLFFGSGTQLSVL.

This sequence joins TRBV7-9 and TRBJ2-5; D not resolved. The J call could be wrong; TRBJ2-7 is a better fit for the DNA end. Germline CDR1 and CDR2: SEHNR and FQNEAQ (reference sequence). The CDR3 runs 11 residues. In DNA, the CDR3 is TGTGCCAGCAGCTTTGCCGACGAGCAGTACTTC. It codes for CASSFADEQYF.

This clone has only a few counts. This rearrangement joins TRBV7-3 to TRBJ1-5; unclear D gene. The length of the CDR3 is 13 residues. Germline values: CDR1 SGHTA, CDR2 FQGTGA. V shed 0 bases and J shed 6 bases, with 6 bases lying between them. The CDR3 spells CASSLTGGQPQHF. CDR3 sequence (DNA): TGTGCCAGCAGCTTAACGGGAGGTCAGCCCCAGCATTTT. Drawing the rest from reference TRBV7-3 and TRBJ1-5, the complete variable domain is GAGVSQTPSNKVTEKGKYVELRCDPISGHTALYWYRQSLGQGPEFLIYFQGTGAADDSGLPNDRFFAVRPEGSVSTLKIQRTERGDSAVYLCASSLTGGQPQHFGDGTRLSIL.

The chain couples TRBV19 to TRBJ2-5; no definite D call. The germline V gene encodes CDR1 LNHDA and CDR2 SQIVND (reference sequence). This CDR3 is 13 amino acids long. V gave up 6 bases and J gave up 1 base, with 9 bases separating them. The CDR3 DNA reads TGTGCCAGTAGCTCACTCAGCCAAGAGACCCAGTACTTC. It codes for CASSSLSQETQYF.

The chain has TRBV11-3 and TRBJ1-2; maybe TRBD1 (5 bases). The CDR3 totals 14 residues. Trimming shortened V by 1 base and J by 6 bases, and 12 bases separated the two germline ends. Germline CDR1 is SGHNT and CDR2 is YENEEA. CDR3 sequence reads: CASSLGFRGDGYTF. The DNA of the CDR3 is TGTGCCAGCAGCTTAGGGTTTCGAGGGGATGGCTACACCTTC.

The rearrangement uses TRBV7-7 and TRBJ2-1; D is perhaps TRBD2 (6 bases). This CDR3 has 14 residues. V shed 0 bases and J shed 9 bases, with 12 bases lying between them. CDR1 and CDR2 (germline): SSHAT, FNYEAQ (reference sequence). CDR3 sequence (DNA): TGTGCCAGCAGCTTAGCGACGGGAGAGGGTGAGCAGTTCTTC. This sequence encodes CASSLATGEGEQFF.

The chain couples TRBV7-9 to TRBJ2-1, with D perhaps matching TRBD1 or TRBD2 (5 bases each). The CDR3 has 16 amino acids. Trimming cost V 5 bases and J 2 bases, with 16 bases left between them. Per the germline V gene, CDR1 is SEHNR and CDR2 is FQNEAQ (reference sequence). CDR3 DNA: TGTGCCAGCAGCGGTCAGCTTGTGGGGGCCTACAATGAGCAGTTCTTC. It codes for CASSGQLVGAYNEQFF.

This chain joins TRBV10-3 and TRBJ2-1, with TRBD2 matching over 11 bases. The CDR3 contains 13 residues. From germline, CDR1 is ENHRY and CDR2 SYGVKD. J was trimmed by 8 bases and V by 6 bases; bases with no gene match: 3. The CDR3 loop is CAIRTSGIHEQFF. DNA for the CDR3: TGTGCCATCAGGACTAGCGGGATCCATGAGCAGTTCTTC.

This clone has just a few counts. This chain joins TRBV7-9 and TRBJ2-3, with TRBD2 matching over 7 bases. The junction had 8 bases not matched to a gene; V was cut back by 8 bases and J by 6 bases. Germline loops: CDR1 SEHNR, CDR2 FQNEAQ (reference sequence). The CDR3 length is 13 residues. The CDR3 nucleotides read TGTGCCAGCCGTCCCAACGGGGGGGATACGCAGTATTTT. The encoded protein is CASRPNGGDTQYF.

The gene calls are TRBV6-1 and TRBJ1-3; D possibly corresponds to TRBD1 (5 bases). Between the trimmed V and J ends, which lost 5 bases and 4 bases, there was a span of 12 bases. This CDR3 has 14 residues. Per germline, CDR1 MNHNS and CDR2 SASEGT. The CDR3: CASSIQVQGNTIYF. The CDR3 bases are TGTGCCAGCAGTATACAGGTCCAGGGAAACACCATATATTTT.

The chain is built from TRBV7-9 and TRBJ2-1; D not resolved. Germline V gene data show CDR1 as SEHNR and CDR2 as FQNEAQ (reference sequence). The V end was cut by 4 bases, the J end by 5 bases, with 18 bases between. The length of the CDR3 is 16 residues. The chain's CDR3 is CASSSGPSGGDNEQFF. CDR3 in DNA: TGTGCCAGCAGCTCTGGGCCGAGTGGTGGGGACAATGAGCAGTTCTTC.

This sequence joins TRBV9 and TRBJ2-2; D is ambiguous. The CDR3 loop spans 18 amino acids. Germline lookup yields CDR1 SGDLS and CDR2 YYNGEE. V gave up 0 bases and J gave up 0 bases, with 15 bases separating them. The CDR3 region is CASSVGYTHPPNTGELFF. For the CDR3, the DNA is TGTGCCAGCAGCGTAGGCTATACCCACCCCCCGAACACCGGGGAGCTGTTTTTT. The full variable domain, rest sourced from reference TRBV9 and TRBJ2-2, is DSGVTQTPKHLITATGQRVTLRCSPRSGDLSVYWYQQSLDQGLQFLIQYYNGEERAKGNILERFSAQQFPDLHSELNLSSLELGDSALYFCASSVGYTHPPNTGELFFGEGSRLTVL.

This chain uses TRBV10-3 with TRBJ1-1; the match to TRBD1 covers 10 bases. This CDR3 region has 14 residues. From germline, CDR1 is ENHRY and CDR2 SYGVKD. V lost 10 bases to trimming and J lost 4 bases; unmatched junction nucleotides: 9. The DNA of the CDR3 is TGTGCCACCAAGCCGGGACAGGGGTTCACTGAAGCTTTCTTT. Translating gives CATKPGQGFTEAFF.

This clone occurred once. The chain combines TRBV18 with TRBJ2-2; D gene uncertain. V lost 1 base and J lost 7, with 4 bases in between. The CDR3 contains 12 residues. Germline V lookup: CDR1 KGHSH, CDR2 LQKENI. The CDR3 bases are TGTGCCAGCTCACCACGGAGCGGGGAGCTGTTTTTT. Translated: CASSPRSGELFF.

The chain couples TRBV5-4 to TRBJ1-4; 11 bases agree with TRBD1. V trimming: 5 bases; J trimming: 0 bases; junction bases outside the gene matches: 3. The germline CDR1 and CDR2 sequences are SGHNT and YYREEE (reference sequence). The CDR3 consists of 16 residues. CDR3 protein: CASRSGQGATNEKLFF. DNA of the CDR3: TGTGCCAGCAGGTCGGGACAGGGGGCAACTAATGAAAAACTGTTTTTT.

The V and J genes are TRBV23-1 and TRBJ2-2; 10 bases match TRBD2. TRBV23-1 falls under the ORF class, with uncertain function. The CDR3 is made up of 15 amino acids. CDR3 loop: CVTQPAGGPGGELFF. The CDR3 nucleotides are TGCGTAACTCAACCAGCGGGAGGGCCTGGCGGGGAGCTGTTTTTT.

This chain links TRBV13 with TRBJ1-3; unclear D gene. The CDR3 is made up of 16 amino acids. Germline V gene data show CDR1 as PRHDT and CDR2 as FYEKMQ (reference sequence). Trimming removed 8 bases from V and 0 bases from J, with 17 bases in between. In DNA, the CDR3 is TGTGCCAGCCGACGTACTCAAGAGACCTCTGGAAACACCATATATTTT. Translating it yields CASRRTQETSGNTIYF.

The chain has TRBV5-1 and TRBJ2-7; TRBD2 aligns across 8 bases. This CDR3 is 17 amino acids long. J lost 0 bases, V lost 4 bases, and 12 bases had no gene match. From germline, CDR1 is SGHRS and CDR2 YFSETQ. As DNA, the CDR3 is TGCGCCAGCAGCCCCTCCCTTCGGGGGGGCCGCTCCTACGAGCAGTACTTC. Translation gives CASSPSLRGGRSYEQYF.

The CDR3 reads CASRRDRGPVDTQYF. The DNA for the CDR3 is TGTGCCAGTAGGCGGGACAGGGGGCCGGTAGATACGCAGTATTTT. The chain recombines TRBV19 with TRBJ2-3; TRBD1 agrees at 12 bases. Germline CDR1 reads LNHDA; CDR2 reads SQIVND (reference sequence). This CDR3 is 15 amino acids long. Trimming took 6 bases from V and 5 from J; bases not matched to a gene: 6.

The chain recombines TRBV27 with TRBJ2-6; D is unclear. V was clipped by 5 bases and J by 0 bases, with 8 bases between them. Germline CDR1 and CDR2: MNHEY and SMNVEV (reference sequence). The CDR3 spans 15 residues. CDR3 DNA: TGTGCCAGCAGTAGTCAGGTCTCTGGGGCCAACGTCCTGACTTTC. This sequence encodes CASSSQVSGANVLTF.

V gene TRBV11-3 combines with J gene TRBJ1-1; possibly TRBD1 for D (6 bases). CDR1 and CDR2 (germline): SGHNT, YENEEA. With 3 bases removed from V and 2 bases from J, the gap between germline ends came to 10 bases. The CDR3 covers 14 residues. DNA for the CDR3: TGTGCCAGCAGCTTCGAGGGGGGAAACACTGAAGCTTTCTTT. Encoded protein: CASSFEGGNTEAFF.

The V call is TRBV11-3, the J call TRBJ1-1, with no clear D. Germline V gene lookup returns CDR1 SGHNT and CDR2 YENEEA. V lost 4 bases, J lost 3 bases, and 6 bases lay in between. This CDR3 region has 12 residues. CDR3 bases: TGTGCCAGCAGCTCCTGGGACACTGAAGCTTTCTTT. Encoded protein: CASSSWDTEAFF.

This clone appeared once. The J gene is TRBJ2-5, the V gene TRBV10-2, with 9 bases aligning to TRBD2. The J call is doubtful: the DNA matches TRBJ2-7 better. The CDR3 has 15 amino acids. Germline CDR1 WSHSY, CDR2 SAAADI. CDR3 protein: CASSRFSGSRNEQYF. The CDR3 DNA sequence: TGCGCCAGCAGTCGGTTTAGCGGGAGCAGGAACGAGCAGTACTTC.

The chain couples TRBV27 to TRBJ1-5; D perhaps matches TRBD1 (5 bases). The germline CDR1 and CDR2 sequences are MNHEY and SMNVEV (reference sequence). The CDR3 spans 16 residues. The V end was cut by 3 bases, the J end by 1 base, with 13 bases between. DNA of the CDR3: TGTGCCAGCAGTTTTGTAAAAGGGACGAGCAATCAGCCCCAGCATTTT. Amino acids: CASSFVKGTSNQPQHF.

V and J are TRBV5-1 and TRBJ1-1; 10 bases match TRBD1. Germline CDR1 reads SGHRS; CDR2 reads YFSETQ. The CDR3 covers 14 residues. Trimming cost V 2 bases and J 7 bases; bases outside gene matches: 5. CDR3 sequence: CASSFRTGGYEAFF. CDR3 DNA sequence: TGCGCCAGCAGCTTCAGGACAGGGGGATATGAAGCTTTCTTT. Drawing the rest from reference TRBV5-1 and TRBJ1-1, the complete variable domain is KAGVTQTPRYLIKTRGQQVTLSCSPISGHRSVSWYQQTPGQGLQFLFEYFSETQRNKGNFPGRFSGRQFSNSRSEMNVSTLELGDSALYLCASSFRTGGYEAFFGQGTRLTVV.

The rearrangement uses TRBV7-2 and TRBJ2-3, with D unresolved. Germline V gene lookup returns CDR1 SGHTA and CDR2 FQGNSA. CDR3 size: 14 residues. Trimming cost V 4 bases and J 2 bases, with 10 bases left between them. The CDR3 is CASSSYQATDTQYF. The CDR3 DNA reads TGTGCCAGCAGCTCTTACCAGGCCACAGATACGCAGTATTTT. Supplemented by reference TRBV7-2 and TRBJ2-3, the full variable domain reads GAGVSQSPSNKVTEKGKDVELRCDPISGHTALYWYRQSLGQGLEFLIYFQGNSAPDKSGLPSDRFSAERTGGSVSTLTIQRTQQEDSAVYLCASSSYQATDTQYFGPGTRLTVL.